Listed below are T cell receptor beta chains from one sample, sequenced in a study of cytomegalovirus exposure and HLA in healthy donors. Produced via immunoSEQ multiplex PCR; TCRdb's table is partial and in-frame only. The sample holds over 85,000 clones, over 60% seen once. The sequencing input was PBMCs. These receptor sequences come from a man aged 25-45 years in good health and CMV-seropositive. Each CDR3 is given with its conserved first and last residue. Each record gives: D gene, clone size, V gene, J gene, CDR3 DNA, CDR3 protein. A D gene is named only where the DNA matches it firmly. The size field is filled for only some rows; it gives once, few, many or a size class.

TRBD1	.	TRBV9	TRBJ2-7	TGTGCCAGCAGCCTCGGGACAGGGTACCACGAGCAGTACTTC	CASSLGTGYHEQYF
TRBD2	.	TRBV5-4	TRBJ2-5	TGTGCCAGCAGCTTGACTAGCGGGCAAGAGACCCAGTACTTC	CASSLTSGQETQYF
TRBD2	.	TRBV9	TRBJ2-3	TGTGCCAGCAGCCCATTAGCGGGGGGGCCGGAGGCAGATACGCAGTATTTT	CASSPLAGGPEADTQYF
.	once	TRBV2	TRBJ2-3	TGTGCCAGCAAACACCGGGAGCTTGTAAATACGCAGTATTTT	CASKHRELVNTQYF
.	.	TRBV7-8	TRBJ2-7	TGTGCCAGCAGCTTCAGCCAGGCGGAGCAGTACTTC	CASSFSQAEQYF
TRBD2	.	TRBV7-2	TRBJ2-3	TGTGCCAGCAGCTTCACGACACCCCTTCTAGCGGGGTCCACAGATACGCAGTATTTT	CASSFTTPLLAGSTDTQYF
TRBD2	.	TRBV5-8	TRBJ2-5	TGTGCCAGCAGCCCGGGGACTAGCGGTTCCTTGACCCAGTACTTC	CASSPGTSGSLTQYF
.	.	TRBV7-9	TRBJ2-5	TGTGCCAGCGGCCCTCAAGAGACCCAGTACTTC	CASGPQETQYF
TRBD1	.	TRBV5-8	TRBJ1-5	TGTGCCAGCAGCCGACAGGGTGGCAATCAGCCCCAGCATTTT	CASSRQGGNQPQHF
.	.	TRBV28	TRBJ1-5	TGTGCCAGCAGTGACGACTGGACTCGGGGTGGGCGCAATCAGCCCCAGCATTTT	CASSDDWTRGGRNQPQHF
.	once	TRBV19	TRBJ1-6	TGTGCCACCATAGGAGGGAACTATAATTCACCCCTCCACTTT	CATIGGNYNSPLHF
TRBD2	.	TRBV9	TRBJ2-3	TGTGCCAGCAGCCCCTCGGGGGGGTACACAGATACGCAGTATTTT	CASSPSGGYTDTQYF
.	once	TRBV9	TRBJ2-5	TGTGCCAGCAGCGTAGAGACGCGGGAGACCCAGTACTTC	CASSVETRETQYF
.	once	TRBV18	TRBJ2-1	TGTGCCAGCTCACCATGGAGCAGACCAAGCTCCTACAATGAGCAGTTCTTC	CASSPWSRPSSYNEQFF
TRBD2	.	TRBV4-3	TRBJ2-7	TGCGCCAGCAGCCAGGCCCTCGGGGGGGCGCGAGAGCAGTACTTC	CASSQALGGAREQYF
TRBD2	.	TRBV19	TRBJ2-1	TGTGCCAGTAGTGCAGCTAGCGGGGGAGCTTACAATGAGCAGTTCTTC	CASSAASGGAYNEQFF
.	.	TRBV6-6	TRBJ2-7	TGTGCCAGCAGTTCCTGGCGGGCCGAGCAGTACTTC	CASSSWRAEQYF
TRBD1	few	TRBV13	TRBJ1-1	TGTGCCAGCTTCCCTTCGGACAGGGGATACCCTGAAGCTTTCTTT	CASFPSDRGYPEAFF
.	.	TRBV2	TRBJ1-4	TGTGCCAGCACCCCCCTCCTGAGTGGCAGGGTGAATGAAAAACTGTTTTTT	CASTPLLSGRVNEKLFF
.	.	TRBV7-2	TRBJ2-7	TGTGCCAGCAGCTTGCGGCTAATCCCCTCCTACGAGCAGTACTTC	CASSLRLIPSYEQYF
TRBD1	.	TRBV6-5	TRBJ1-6	TGTGCCAGCAGTTGGGCAGGGGGGAATTCACCCCTCCACTTT	CASSWAGGNSPLHF
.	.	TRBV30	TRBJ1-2	TGTGCCGGGGGATGGGGGGAATATGGCTACACCTTC	CAGGWGEYGYTF
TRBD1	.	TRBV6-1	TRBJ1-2	TGTGCCAGCATTGAACAGGGGACCCGTAACTATGGCTACACCTTC	CASIEQGTRNYGYTF
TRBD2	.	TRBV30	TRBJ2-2	TGTGCCTCCTACGGGGGGGCTAGCGGGGAGCTGTTTTTT	CASYGGASGELFF
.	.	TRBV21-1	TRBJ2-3	TGTGCCAGCAGCAAGGTTCCGGGGGAATGTAGCACAGATACGCAGTATTTT	CASSKVPGECSTDTQYF
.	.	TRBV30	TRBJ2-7	TGTGCCTGGAGCCCCGTGTCCTACGAGCAGTACTTC	CAWSPVSYEQYF
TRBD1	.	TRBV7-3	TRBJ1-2	TGTGCCAGCAGCTTAATTGGGGGACAGGGCTACTATGGCTACACCTTC	CASSLIGGQGYYGYTF
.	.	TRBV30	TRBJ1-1	TGTGCCTGGAGTGAAGGGGGCACTGAAGCTTTCTTT	CAWSEGGTEAFF
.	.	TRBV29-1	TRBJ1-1	TGCAGCGTTGATCTTGGGGGGGGCGCGAACACTGAAGCTTTCTTT	CSVDLGGGANTEAFF
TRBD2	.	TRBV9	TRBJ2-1	TGTGCCAGCAGCGCTGGGACTAGCTGGCATGAGCAGTTCTTC	CASSAGTSWHEQFF
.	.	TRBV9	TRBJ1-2	TGTGCCAGCAGCACCCCGCCGGGGATGGGGAGTATGTCTGGCTACACCTTC	CASSTPPGMGSMSGYTF
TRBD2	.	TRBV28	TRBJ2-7	TGTGCCAGCAATCCTAGCGGGGGAAGTTACGAGCAGTACTTC	CASNPSGGSYEQYF
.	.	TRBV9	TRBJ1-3	TGTGCCAGCAGCGTAGATACAGCCTCTGGAAACACCATATATTTT	CASSVDTASGNTIYF
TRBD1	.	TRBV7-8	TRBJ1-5	TGTGCCAGCAGCTCTCAAACAGGGGGCTTGAGACAGCCCCAGCATTTT	CASSSQTGGLRQPQHF
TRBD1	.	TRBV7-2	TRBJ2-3	TGTGCCAGCAGCTTAGAGGGACAGGGTGGCACGCAGTATTTT	CASSLEGQGGTQYF
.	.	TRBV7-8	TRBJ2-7	TGTGCCAGCAGCTTATCAGGGGATCAGTCCTACGAGCAGTACTTC	CASSLSGDQSYEQYF
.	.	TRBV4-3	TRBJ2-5	TGCGCCAGCAGCCAAGAGGGGGACTGGGGGAAAGAGACCCAGTACTTC	CASSQEGDWGKETQYF